This T cell receptor beta chain was observed in a study of T and B cells in COVID-19 patients. Blood genomic DNA input for TRB amplification was about 220-500 ng. Germline CDR1 reads SEHNR; CDR2 reads FQNEAQ (reference sequence). This CDR3 is built from 14 residues. V lost 4 bases and J lost 3; bases outside the gene matches: 6. BIOMED2 TRB-A/B primer pools were used in multiplex TRB PCR. MiXCR, run by TCRdb on the multiplex PCR reads, gives a single entry per CDR3 protein. The table has under 4,500 distinct CDR3 sequences, around 23% seen once. The V call is TRBV7-9, the J call TRBJ2-7; 7 positions match TRBD1. Sequencing was performed on blood. The sequence came from a human donor with active COVID-19. The CDR3 bases are TGTGCCAGCAGCTCCAGACAGGGTAGCTACGAGCAGTACTTC. Translated: CASSSRQGSYEQYF.